This entry describes one TCR beta chain. This record comes from a study of blood T cell repertoires in COVID-19. For the study at large: PBMCs, B-cell-depleted T cells, or T cells were the source of the cDNA or gDNA that made up the material.

Produced via immunoSEQ multiplex PCR; TCRdb's table is partial and in-frame only. The sample lists about half a million clones; 89% were seen once. This CDR3 contains 14 residues. Germline CDR1 is KGHSH and CDR2 is LQKENI. The germline V and J ends were trimmed by 9 bases and 7 bases, with 19 bases remaining between them. V gene TRBV18 combines with J gene TRBJ2-4; D might be TRBD1 (6 bases). The sequence was collected from a man between 18 and 29 years old with COVID-19, enrolled during active disease. Sequencing input: peripheral blood. The CDR3 nucleotides read TGTGCCAGTACAACAGGGATCCAGGGCAACATTCAGTACTTC. This translates into CASTTGIQGNIQYF. Full variable domain (missing parts from reference TRBV18 and TRBJ2-4): NAGVMQNPRHLVRRRGQEARLRCSPMKGHSHVYWYRQLPEEGLKFMVYLQKENIIDESGMPKERFSAEFPKEGPSILRIQQVVRGDSAAYFCASTTGIQGNIQYFGAGTRLSVL.